Included here is one T cell receptor (beta chain) sequence, with context. Per the germline V gene, CDR1 is SGHDN and CDR2 is FVKESK. Trimming cost V 6 bases and J 8 bases, with 19 bases left between them. The CDR3 is made up of 14 amino acids. The data were taken from a study of radiotherapy plus CTLA-4 blockade in lung cancer. Sequencing used immunoSEQ multiplex PCR; TCRdb keeps in-frame clones, though not all of them. The sample includes under 95,000 clones, 60% to 85% of them seen just once. The specimen comprised peripheral blood, sampled from a patient treated with radiotherapy plus ipilimumab. This chain links TRBV14 with TRBJ1-2; D possibly corresponds to TRBD1 (6 bases). This receptor was identified in a human donor with non-small cell lung cancer whose response to radiotherapy plus ipilimumab could not be evaluated. Some clones in this sample may be carry-over from other donors' samples. The CDR3 sequence is CASRADPTGGGYTF. The CDR3 coding sequence is TGTGCCAGCAGAGCCGACCCGACAGGTGGAGGCTACACCTTC.